The 30 T cell receptor beta chains given below trace back to one sample, sequenced in a study. Using its own MiXCR run on the RT-PCR reads, TCRdb lists one record per CDR3 protein. This sample carries about 680,000 distinct CDR3 sequences, about 14% of them seen once, and the ten largest clones take 3.6%. The sequenced sample was memory CD4+ T cells from blood. Source of these receptors: a female donor in good health, serving as a healthy control.

V gene TRBV7-2 combines with J gene TRBJ2-3, with 11 bases lining up with TRBD2. Germline CDR1 and CDR2: SGHTA and FQGNSA. Unmatched junction bases numbered 10, after V lost 5 bases and J lost 9 bases. This CDR3 has 15 residues. The CDR3 DNA reads TGTGCCAGCAGCCCTCTAGCGGGAGGACGGGGCACGCAGTATTTT. Its protein product is CASSPLAGGRGTQYF.

V usage is TRBV9 and J usage is TRBJ1-6; D is ambiguous. Looked up from germline, CDR1 is SGDLS and CDR2 is YYNGEE. V lost 0 bases and J 9 bases, leaving 13 bases between the germline ends. The CDR3 sequence is 15 residues long. The CDR3 loop is CASSVDGMGGSPLHF. The CDR3 DNA is TGTGCCAGCAGCGTAGACGGCATGGGCGGTTCACCCCTCCACTTT. The whole variable domain, remainder taken from reference TRBV9 and TRBJ1-6, is DSGVTQTPKHLITATGQRVTLRCSPRSGDLSVYWYQQSLDQGLQFLIQYYNGEERAKGNILERFSAQQFPDLHSELNLSSLELGDSALYFCASSVDGMGGSPLHFGNGTRLTVT.

The table lists this clonotype with many counts. The chain uses TRBV20-1 and TRBJ2-5; 8 nucleotides line up with TRBD1. Germline V gene sequence: CDR1 DFQATT, CDR2 SNEGSKA (reference sequence). The CDR3 loop spans 13 amino acids. With 5 bases clipped from V and 5 bases from J, the junction kept 7 bases outside the gene matches. The CDR3 protein is CSAGQGVRETQYF. The CDR3, as DNA: TGCAGTGCTGGACAGGGAGTACGGGAGACCCAGTACTTC.

This clonotype was seen at least ten times. The genes are TRBV20-1 and TRBJ2-2, with 7 nucleotides matching TRBD2. This CDR3 is built from 16 residues. Trimming removed 1 base from V and 3 bases from J; junction bases left unmatched: 8. CDR1 and CDR2 from the germline V gene are DFQATT and SNEGSKA (reference sequence). Here the CDR3 reads CSARVPSGMYTGELFF. CDR3 nucleotides: TGCAGTGCTAGAGTTCCGAGCGGGATGTACACCGGGGAGCTGTTTTTT.

This clonotype was counted only a few times. This sequence joins TRBV5-5 and TRBJ2-1, with D possibly TRBD1 on 5 matching bases. The CDR3 has 16 amino acids. Germline V gene sequence: CDR1 SGHKS, CDR2 YYEKEE (reference sequence). V was cut by 4 bases and J by 6 bases, with 20 bases left in between. The CDR3, as DNA: TGTGCCAGCAGCCGAAGCCAGACAGACCCCCTCAATGAGCAGTTCTTC. Encoded protein: CASSRSQTDPLNEQFF.

In this sample, this clonotype turned up many times. This chain connects TRBV6-5 to TRBJ1-1; D perhaps matches TRBD1 (5 bases). Germline CDR1 is MNHEY and CDR2 is SVGAGI. This CDR3 has 12 residues. V shed 2 bases and J shed 5 bases, with 6 bases lying between them. CDR3 region: CASSYGGTEAFF. The DNA of the CDR3 is TGTGCCAGCAGTTACGGGGGGACTGAAGCTTTCTTT.

Many counts were recorded for this clonotype. The V and J genes are TRBV9 and TRBJ2-5, with TRBD1 as a possible D gene (6 bases). Germline CDR1 reads SGDLS; CDR2 reads YYNGEE. The CDR3 is 15 residues long. V lost 4 bases to trimming and J lost 5 bases, with 18 bases between them. The CDR3 sequence is CASSPTLSRGETQYF. The CDR3 DNA is TGTGCCAGCAGCCCAACACTCTCGAGGGGGGAGACCCAGTACTTC.

This clonotype was counted a few times. V usage is TRBV6-1 and J usage is TRBJ1-5, with D possibly being TRBD1 (6 bases). In germline, CDR1 is MNHNS, CDR2 SASEGT. V lost 7 bases and J lost 4, with 17 bases in between. This CDR3 has 15 amino acids. This CDR3 is CASKRDGTTNQPQHF. The CDR3 nucleotides read TGTGCCAGCAAGAGGGATGGGACAACGAATCAGCCCCAGCATTTT.

This chain connects TRBV29-1 to TRBJ1-2; a possible D gene is TRBD1 (6 bases). There are 14 residues in the CDR3. Trimming removed 3 bases at V and 2 bases at J, with 13 bases between. CDR1 is SQVTM and CDR2 is ANQGSEA in the germline V gene. The CDR3 DNA reads as TGCAGCGTTGAGTGGGGGCAGCCCAACTATGGCTACACCTTC. Protein: CSVEWGQPNYGYTF.

The table lists this clonotype with a few counts. The chain links TRBV20-1 to TRBJ1-5, with a possible D match to TRBD1 (6 bases). V lost 3 bases and J 4 bases, leaving 16 bases between the germline ends. CDR1 and CDR2 (germline): DFQATT, SNEGSKA (reference sequence). This CDR3 is built from 15 residues. The CDR3 loop is CSASLLTGINQPQHF. CDR3 sequence (DNA): TGCAGTGCTAGTCTGCTTACAGGGATAAATCAGCCCCAGCATTTT.

A few counts support this clonotype. The CDR3 nucleotides are TGCGCCAGCACAGCAGCCTCTGGGGCCAACGTCCTGACTTTC. Translation: CASTAASGANVLTF. The chain is built from TRBV5-1 and TRBJ2-6; D is unclear. V gave up 6 bases and J gave up 0 bases, with 7 bases separating them. The CDR3 runs 14 residues. Germline values: CDR1 SGHRS, CDR2 YFSETQ.

The genes are TRBV6-1 and TRBJ2-7; D unresolved. The germline V gene encodes CDR1 MNHNS and CDR2 SASEGT. This CDR3 is built from 15 residues. Between the trimmed V and J ends, which lost 4 bases and 0 bases, there was a span of 13 bases. CDR3 DNA: TGTGCCAGCAGTGCTGGCGCAGCCTTCTCCTACGAGCAGTACTTC. Translation gives CASSAGAAFSYEQYF.

This clonotype was seen at least ten times. The chain recombines TRBV4-3 with TRBJ2-3; D is unclear. The CDR3 consists of 15 residues. V lost 0 bases to trimming and J lost 4 bases, with 11 bases between them. The V gene's germline CDR1 is LGHNA and CDR2 YSLEER. CDR3 protein: CASSQEYSTSDTQYF. CDR3 in DNA: TGCGCCAGCAGCCAAGAATACTCCACGTCAGATACGCAGTATTTT.

This chain uses TRBV20-1 with TRBJ1-2; 9 bases align to TRBD1. This CDR3 comprises 14 residues. Germline V gene lookup returns CDR1 DFQATT and CDR2 SNEGSKA (reference sequence). J lost 4 bases, V lost 2 bases, and 5 bases had no gene match. In DNA, the CDR3 is TGCAGTGCTAGAAACCCGACAGGGGGCTATGGCTACACCTTC. Its protein product is CSARNPTGGYGYTF.

CDR3 loop: CASKKAGYDPDTQYF. DNA of the CDR3: TGTGCCAGCAAAAAGGCTGGGTATGATCCAGATACGCAGTATTTT. The chain has TRBV27 and TRBJ2-3, with unresolved D. Germline CDR1 MNHEY, CDR2 SMNVEV (reference sequence). The length of the CDR3 is 15 residues. Trimming removed 7 bases at V and 4 bases at J, with 18 bases between.

This clonotype was seen repeatedly, ten times or more. The chain combines TRBV12-3 or TRBV12-4 with TRBJ1-6; D not resolved. V lost 2 bases to trimming and J lost 9 bases, with 11 bases between them. The length of the CDR3 is 14 residues. The CDR3, as DNA: TGTGCCAGCAGTTTATCCGGGAAGGCTTCACCCCTCCACTTT. Its translation is CASSLSGKASPLHF.

The genes are TRBV7-2 and TRBJ2-4, with unresolved D. The CDR3 covers 16 residues. V lost 3 bases, J lost 6 bases, and 18 bases lay in between. Germline V gives CDR1 SGHTA, CDR2 FQGNSA. This CDR3 is CASSLGYNDVGNIQYF. Here the CDR3 DNA reads TGTGCCAGCAGCTTGGGTTATAACGACGTAGGAAACATTCAGTACTTC.

This clonotype has only one observation. V is TRBV28 and J is TRBJ2-1, with 7 bases fitting TRBD2. CDR1 and CDR2 (germline): MDHEN, SYDVKM. The CDR3 loop spans 16 amino acids. The V and J ends lost 2 bases and 3 bases, in that order; junction bases with no gene match: 7. The CDR3 spells CASSLPAGVVYNEQFF. CDR3 in DNA: TGTGCCAGCAGTTTACCTGCGGGAGTTGTCTACAATGAGCAGTTCTTC.

This chain uses TRBV18 with TRBJ2-7; TRBD1 aligns across 7 bases. The CDR3 spans 14 residues. The germline CDR1 and CDR2 sequences are KGHSH and LQKENI. V lost 2 bases and J lost 4; bases outside the gene matches: 5. For the CDR3, the DNA is TGTGCCAGCTCACCAACGGGACAGCTATACGAGCAGTACTTC. Its protein is CASSPTGQLYEQYF.

This chain joins TRBV19 and TRBJ1-5; D is uncertain. V lost 3 bases and J 7 bases, leaving 16 bases between the germline ends. This CDR3 spans 15 amino acids. The germline CDR1 and CDR2 sequences are LNHDA and SQIVND (reference sequence). CDR3 sequence reads: CASSIGMQAGQPQHF. Here the CDR3 DNA reads TGTGCCAGTAGTATCGGGATGCAGGCTGGACAGCCCCAGCATTTT. Supplemented by reference TRBV19 and TRBJ1-5, the full variable domain reads DGGITQSPKYLFRKEGQNVTLSCEQNLNHDAMYWYRQDPGQGLRLIYYSQIVNDFQKGDIAEGYSVSREKKESFPLTVTSAQKNPTAFYLCASSIGMQAGQPQHFGDGTRLSIL.

V is TRBV20-1 and J is TRBJ2-3; D is perhaps TRBD2 (6 bases). V was cut by 5 bases and J by 7 bases, with 19 bases left in between. The CDR3 loop spans 14 amino acids. Germline V gene data show CDR1 as DFQATT and CDR2 as SNEGSKA (reference sequence). The CDR3 DNA follows: TGCAGTGCTCTGACTGCGGGGTCTGCATATACGCAGTATTTT. This gives the protein CSALTAGSAYTQYF.

This chain links TRBV28 with TRBJ2-7; the D gene is possibly TRBD1 (5 bases). V was cut by 1 base and J by 2 bases, with 12 bases left in between. Germline V lookup: CDR1 MDHEN, CDR2 SYDVKM. CDR3 length: 15 amino acids. CDR3 in amino acids: CASSLLGQATYEQYF. The CDR3 DNA sequence: TGTGCCAGCAGTTTATTGGGGCAGGCGACCTACGAGCAGTACTTC.

The DNA of the CDR3 is TGTGCCACCAGTGACTTTGCAGGGCTAGCAGCCCAAGAGACCCAGTACTTC. Its translation: CATSDFAGLAAQETQYF. This rearrangement joins TRBV24-1 to TRBJ2-5, with D perhaps given as TRBD1 or TRBD2 (5 bases each). Trimming pared 4 bases from V and 1 base from J, leaving 18 bases between. The germline gives CDR1 KGHDR, CDR2 SFDVKD. The CDR3 covers 17 residues.

This clonotype was detected ten times or more. The rearrangement uses TRBV10-3 and TRBJ2-5, with 8 bases lining up with TRBD1. Per the germline V gene, CDR1 is ENHRY and CDR2 is SYGVKD. After removal of 6 bases from V and 5 bases from J, the junction contained 8 bases not matched to a gene. This CDR3 is built from 14 residues. CDR3: CAIREDRGGETQYF. The CDR3 nucleotides are TGTGCCATCAGGGAAGACAGGGGTGGCGAGACCCAGTACTTC.

The V gene is TRBV27, the J gene TRBJ1-6; TRBD1 might be the D (5 bases). Germline assignment: CDR1 MNHEY and CDR2 SMNVEV (reference sequence). The CDR3 consists of 14 residues. V shed 3 bases and J shed 9 bases, with 12 bases lying between them. CDR3 protein: CASSFPGGVSPLHF. CDR3 nucleotide sequence: TGTGCCAGCAGTTTCCCGGGGGGTGTTTCACCCCTCCACTTT.

V and J are TRBV10-1 and TRBJ2-3, with 14 bases fitting TRBD2. V gave up 3 bases and J gave up 11 bases; unmatched junction bases: 10. The CDR3 is 16 amino acids. Germline V gene data show CDR1 as WNHNN and CDR2 as SYGVQD (reference sequence). The CDR3 sequence is CASSDPGLAGGIRQYF. CDR3 sequence (DNA): TGCGCCAGCAGTGACCCTGGACTAGCGGGAGGAATAAGGCAGTATTTT.

There are many counts of this clonotype. The chain joins TRBV12-3 or TRBV12-4 to TRBJ2-3; possibly TRBD1 for D (6 bases). The V end lost 4 bases, the J end lost 4 bases, and 6 bases lay between the germline ends. The CDR3 extends over 12 amino acids. The CDR3 sequence: CASSWGPDTQYF. The CDR3 bases are TGTGCCAGCAGTTGGGGGCCAGATACGCAGTATTTT.

This clonotype was seen only a few times. The chain couples TRBV20-1 to TRBJ2-5, with 10 bases lining up with TRBD2. This CDR3 is 15 amino acids long. Per germline, CDR1 DFQATT and CDR2 SNEGSKA (reference sequence). Germline trimming cut 5 bases from V and 3 bases from J; bases unmatched to any gene: 9. CDR3 residues: CSAGTSVGPKETQYF. The DNA of the CDR3 is TGCAGTGCTGGGACTAGCGTGGGTCCTAAAGAGACCCAGTACTTC.

This clonotype was seen more than once but under ten times. The chain couples TRBV10-3 to TRBJ1-4, with D uncertain. Trimming cost V 4 bases and J 8 bases, with 11 bases left between them. The CDR3 runs to 13 residues. The germline gives CDR1 ENHRY, CDR2 SYGVKD. The CDR3 sequence: CAISVADGEKLFF. Here the CDR3 DNA reads TGTGCCATCAGTGTGGCAGATGGAGAAAAACTGTTTTTT.

This clonotype was observed a few times. The rearrangement uses TRBV5-4 and TRBJ1-2, with D possibly matching TRBD1 (6 bases). With 2 bases removed from V and 8 bases from J, the gap between germline ends came to 16 bases. The CDR3 consists of 14 residues. The germline V gene encodes CDR1 SGHNT and CDR2 YYREEE (reference sequence). CDR3 loop: CASSFDETQGGYTF. The CDR3 bases are TGTGCCAGCAGCTTCGACGAGACTCAGGGGGGCTACACCTTC.